The 6 T cell receptor beta chains given below trace back to one sample, sequenced in a study of T-cell reconstitution after alpha-beta-depleted transplantation in children. This sample's TCRbeta library carried unique molecular identifier barcodes. TCRdb redid the calling of the PCR reads with MiXCR, one entry per CDR3 protein. The profile shows roughly 300,000 distinct CDR3 sequences, approximately 10% of them singletons. The sample was peripheral blood, taken 180 days after TCRalphabeta/CD19-depleted stem cell transplant. These receptors came from a male patient aged 2-15 years who had a stem cell transplant for chronic granulomatous disease, so the T cells may come from the graft donor.

This clonotype was recorded many times. The rearrangement uses TRBV18 and TRBJ2-7; 9 nucleotides agree with TRBD1. V shed 0 bases and J 0 bases; nucleotides not matched to a gene: 0. Germline CDR1 reads KGHSH; CDR2 reads LQKENI. The CDR3 loop spans 15 amino acids. CDR3 sequence (DNA): TGTGCCAGCTCACCACCGACAGGGGGCTCCTACGAGCAGTACTTC. As protein: CASSPPTGGSYEQYF.

This clonotype was recorded at least ten times. The CDR3 DNA sequence: TGTGCCAGCCGCCCGTGGGGGGGTGGGACTGAAGCTTTCTTT. Translated, it gives CASRPWGGGTEAFF. The chain joins TRBV12-3 or TRBV12-4 to TRBJ1-1; D is perhaps TRBD1 (5 bases). Trimming took 8 bases from V and 5 from J, leaving 18 bases between them. The CDR3 loop spans 14 amino acids.

This clonotype was seen at least ten times. This rearrangement joins TRBV5-1 to TRBJ2-7; D is possibly TRBD1 or TRBD2 (5 bases each). V was clipped by 4 bases and J by 3 bases, with 11 bases between them. Germline V gene data show CDR1 as SGHRS and CDR2 as YFSETQ. CDR3 length: 13 residues. The CDR3 protein is CASSRGLVYEQYF. In nucleotides, the CDR3 is TGCGCCAGCAGCCGGGGCCTGGTCTACGAGCAGTACTTC. Filled out from reference TRBV5-1 and TRBJ2-7, the complete variable domain reads KAGVTQTPRYLIKTRGQQVTLSCSPISGHRSVSWYQQTPGQGLQFLFEYFSETQRNKGNFPGRFSGRQFSNSRSEMNVSTLELGDSALYLCASSRGLVYEQYFGPGTRLTVT.

This clonotype was counted many times. The V call is TRBV20-1, the J call TRBJ1-1; D is ambiguous. Trimming removed 1 base from V and 6 bases from J, with 9 bases in between. The CDR3 covers 12 residues. Germline CDR1 reads DFQATT; CDR2 reads SNEGSKA (reference sequence). The CDR3 loop reads CSARAATAEAFF. CDR3 bases: TGCAGTGCTAGAGCAGCTACCGCTGAAGCTTTCTTT.

This clonotype occurred many times. The chain recombines TRBV28 with TRBJ2-7, with TRBD2 identical over 8 bases. CDR1 is MDHEN and CDR2 is SYDVKM in the germline V gene. The V gene end was trimmed by 10 bases and the J gene end by 3 bases; junction bases not matched to a gene: 11. This CDR3 has 14 amino acids. The CDR3 reads CATRGAGGLYEQYF. For the CDR3, the DNA is TGTGCCACCCGCGGGGCGGGAGGCCTCTACGAGCAGTACTTC.

This clonotype occurred a few times. The chain couples TRBV12-5 to TRBJ1-5; D is undetermined. Germline V gene sequence: CDR1 LGHNT, CDR2 FRNRAP. This CDR3 is 11 amino acids long. V was pared by 3 bases and J by 6 bases, with 3 bases between. The CDR3 bases are TGTGCTAGTGGTTTAGGTCAGCCCCAGCATTTT. Its translation: CASGLGQPQHF.